A selection of T cell receptor beta chains follows, all from one sample in a study of T cell responses to AZD1222 COVID-19 vaccine. Profiling relied on immunoSEQ multiplex PCR, and the TCRdb table lists in-frame clones only, not all of them. Altogether roughly 100,000 clones are present, about 90% being singletons, with the ten largest covering 4% to 6%. Sequencing used peripheral blood, obtained on day 0 of AZD1222 vaccination. These receptors all stem from an adult in good health. Each CDR3 is given with its conserved first and last residue. Fields, in order: clone size, J gene, V gene, D gene, CDR3 protein, CDR3 DNA. A D gene is named only where the DNA matches it firmly. Clone size appears in some rows only: once, few, many, or a class for an expanded clone.

NA	TRBJ2-5	TRBV10-2	TRBD1	CATGGRSYQETQYF	TGCGCCACAGGGGGACGGTCGTACCAAGAGACCCAGTACTTC
NA	TRBJ1-1	TRBV19	NA	CASSSHSTGNTEAFF	TGTGCCAGTAGTTCGCATTCGACAGGCAACACTGAAGCTTTCTTT
NA	TRBJ2-5	TRBV11-3	TRBD2	CASSLGGRGSGAFQETQYF	TGTGCCAGCAGCTTAGGTGGCAGAGGTAGCGGGGCATTCCAAGAGACCCAGTACTTC
NA	TRBJ2-2	TRBV28	NA	CASSLAQGGTGELFF	TGTGCCAGCAGTTTGGCCCAGGGAGGCACCGGGGAGCTGTTTTTT
NA	TRBJ1-5	TRBV5-1	NA	CASSILGGDRRNQPQHF	TGCGCCAGCTCGATCCTGGGGGGCGACAGACGCAATCAGCCCCAGCATTTT
NA	TRBJ2-1	TRBV12-5	NA	CASGLRLVGAPQKNEQFF	TGTGCTAGTGGTTTGCGACTTGTTGGAGCACCTCAGAAGAATGAGCAGTTCTTC
NA	TRBJ2-7	TRBV5-5	TRBD1	CASSPDRGRVEQYF	TGTGCCAGCAGCCCGGACAGGGGGCGGGTCGAGCAGTACTTC
NA	TRBJ1-2	TRBV9	NA	CASSVAFRGGNYGYTF	TGTGCCAGCAGCGTAGCTTTTCGTGGGGGCAACTATGGCTACACCTTC
few	TRBJ2-6	TRBV27	TRBD1	CASSPLRDRAAGANVLTF	TGTGCCAGCAGTCCGCTCAGGGACAGGGCGGCTGGGGCCAACGTCCTGACTTTC
NA	TRBJ1-2	TRBV4-3	TRBD1	CASSQAGDRLLYGYTF	TGCGCCAGCAGCCAAGCGGGGGACAGGCTGCTCTATGGCTACACCTTC
NA	TRBJ2-2	TRBV5-8	TRBD1	CASSLRDRGRGGELFF	TGTGCCAGCAGCTTGAGGGACAGGGGGCGAGGCGGGGAGCTGTTTTTT
NA	TRBJ2-3	TRBV2	NA	CASSLLAGADTQYF	TGTGCCAGCAGTCTACTAGCAGGCGCAGATACGCAGTATTTT
NA	TRBJ1-1	TRBV6-5	NA	CASTWESEAFF	TGTGCCAGCACGTGGGAATCCGAAGCTTTCTTT
NA	TRBJ1-2	TRBV4-1	NA	CASSQTPPQPRYGYTF	TGCGCCAGCAGCCAAACCCCCCCGCAGCCTAGGTATGGCTACACCTTC
NA	TRBJ1-2	TRBV25-1	TRBD1	CATHPGQGYGYTF	TGTGCCACCCATCCGGGACAGGGGTATGGCTACACCTTC
NA	TRBJ2-1	TRBV12-3/TRBV12-4	NA	CASSSNEQFF	TGTGCCAGCAGCTCCAATGAGCAGTTCTTC
NA	TRBJ1-1	TRBV10-3	NA	CAISDPGQKGTEAFF	TGTGCCATCAGTGACCCCGGGCAGAAGGGCACTGAAGCTTTCTTT
NA	TRBJ2-5	TRBV5-1	NA	CASSLDTTEETQYF	TGCGCCAGCAGCTTGGACACTACGGAGGAGACCCAGTACTTC
NA	TRBJ2-7	TRBV14	TRBD1	CASSQRQGAVSYEQYF	TGTGCCAGCAGCCAAAGACAGGGTGCGGTCTCCTACGAGCAGTACTTC
NA	TRBJ1-2	TRBV11-2	TRBD1	CASSLVGQRYGYTF	TGTGCCAGCAGCCTCGTGGGACAGCGGTATGGCTACACCTTC
NA	TRBJ1-5	TRBV7-9	TRBD1	CASSLGGQFNQPQHF	TGTGCCAGCAGCTTAGGGGGACAGTTCAATCAGCCCCAGCATTTT
NA	TRBJ2-1	TRBV7-2	NA	CASSLAHGDNEQFF	TGTGCCAGCAGCTTAGCACACGGGGACAATGAGCAGTTCTTC
NA	TRBJ1-1	TRBV19	TRBD1	CASSNRDRFAEAFF	TGTGCCAGTAGTAACCGGGACAGATTCGCTGAAGCTTTCTTT
once	TRBJ1-1	TRBV19	TRBD1	CASSNTGGGTEAFF	TGTGCCAGTAGTAATACAGGGGGGGGCACTGAAGCTTTCTTT
NA	TRBJ1-1	TRBV19	TRBD1	CASSTKGQGAVTEAFF	TGTGCCAGTAGTACTAAGGGACAGGGGGCTGTCACTGAAGCTTTCTTT
NA	TRBJ2-5	TRBV7-9	TRBD1	CASSLPGTGGGGQETQYF	TGTGCCAGCAGCCTCCCCGGGACAGGGGGAGGAGGCCAAGAGACCCAGTACTTC
NA	TRBJ2-3	TRBV14	NA	CASSSAPGGDTQYF	TGTGCCAGCAGCTCCGCCCCCGGGGGAGATACGCAGTATTTT
NA	TRBJ2-2	TRBV7-2	NA	CASSLGPTTGELFF	TGTGCCAGCAGCCTTGGCCCTACCACCGGGGAGCTGTTTTTT
NA	TRBJ1-2	TRBV13	TRBD1	CASSLGGTAVDYGYTF	TGTGCCAGCAGCTTAGGAGGGACAGCCGTAGACTATGGCTACACCTTC